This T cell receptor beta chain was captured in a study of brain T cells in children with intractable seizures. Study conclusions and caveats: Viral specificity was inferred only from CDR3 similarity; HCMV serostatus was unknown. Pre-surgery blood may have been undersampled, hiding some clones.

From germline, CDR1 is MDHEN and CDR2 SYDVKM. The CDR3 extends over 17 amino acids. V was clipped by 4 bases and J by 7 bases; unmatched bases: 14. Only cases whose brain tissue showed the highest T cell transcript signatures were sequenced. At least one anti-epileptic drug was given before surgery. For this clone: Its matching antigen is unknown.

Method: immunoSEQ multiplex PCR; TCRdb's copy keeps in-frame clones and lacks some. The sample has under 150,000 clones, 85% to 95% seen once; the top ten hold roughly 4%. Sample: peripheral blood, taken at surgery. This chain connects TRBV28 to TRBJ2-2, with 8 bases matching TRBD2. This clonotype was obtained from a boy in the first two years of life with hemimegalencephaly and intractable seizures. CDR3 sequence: CASSSPGTRSVSGELFF. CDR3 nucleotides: TGTGCCAGCAGTTCACCCGGGACTAGGTCGGTGAGCGGGGAGCTGTTTTTT.